The TCR beta chain under discussion was sequenced for a study of Ad26.COV2.S vaccination and SARS-CoV-2 variants. Study as a whole: The COV1001 Ad26.COV2.S trial arm included the donor. The study gave Ad26.COV2.S intramuscularly, once or twice 56 days apart. General observations from the study: Among vaccine recipients, spike-specific TCR breadth exceeded that of placebo recipients.

Using immunoSEQ multiplex PCR, the repertoire was profiled, and TCRdb retains in-frame clones only, with some absent. The sample contains some 410,000 clones, about 92% of which appear only once. Noted treatment: around 19 received Ad26.COV2.S at low or high dose, single or two shots; 5 received placebo; per-sample allocation not given. Day 63 after the first vaccine or placebo injection was the time point for sampling. The germline gives CDR1 GTSNPN, CDR2 SVGIG (reference sequence). The CDR3 totals 16 residues. V lost 0 bases to trimming and J lost 7 bases, with 18 bases between them. Points on this clone: Its antigen remains unknown.

The receptor was isolated from a person between 18 and 65 years old who received the Ad26.COV2.S COVID-19 vaccine or a placebo. This specimen consisted of peripheral blood, obtained in a trial of Ad26.COV2.S vaccine versus placebo. The V gene is TRBV30, the J gene TRBJ2-2, with a tentative D call TRBD2 (7 bases). CDR3: CAWSVRGGPHDGELFF. CDR3 nucleotide sequence: TGTGCCTGGAGTGTACGCGGGGGCCCTCATGACGGGGAGCTGTTTTTT.